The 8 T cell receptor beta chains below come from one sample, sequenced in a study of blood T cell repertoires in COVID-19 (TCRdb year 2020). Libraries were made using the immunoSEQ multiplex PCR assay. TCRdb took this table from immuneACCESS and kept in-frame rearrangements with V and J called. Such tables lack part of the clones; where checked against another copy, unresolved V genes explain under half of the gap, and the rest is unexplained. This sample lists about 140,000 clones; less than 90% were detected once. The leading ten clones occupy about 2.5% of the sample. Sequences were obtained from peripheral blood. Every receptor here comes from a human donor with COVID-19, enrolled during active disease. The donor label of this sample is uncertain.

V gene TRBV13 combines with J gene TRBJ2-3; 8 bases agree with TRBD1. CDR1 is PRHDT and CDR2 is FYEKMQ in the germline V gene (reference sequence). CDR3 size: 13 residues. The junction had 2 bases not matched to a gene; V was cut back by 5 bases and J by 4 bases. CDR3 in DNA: TGTGCCAGCAGCCAGGACAGGGCAGATACGCAGTATTTT. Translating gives CASSQDRADTQYF.

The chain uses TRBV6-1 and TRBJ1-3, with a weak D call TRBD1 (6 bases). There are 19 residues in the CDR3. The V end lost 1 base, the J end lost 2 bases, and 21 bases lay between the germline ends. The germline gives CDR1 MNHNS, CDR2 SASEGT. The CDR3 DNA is TGTGCCAGCAGTGAAGGGGGTTATTGGACAGTCCGTACTGGAAACACCATATATTTT. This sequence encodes CASSEGGYWTVRTGNTIYF.

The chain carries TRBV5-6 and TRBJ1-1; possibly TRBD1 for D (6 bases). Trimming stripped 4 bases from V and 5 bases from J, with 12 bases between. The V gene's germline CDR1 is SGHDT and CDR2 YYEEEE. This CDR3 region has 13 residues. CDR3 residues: CASSVLQGTEAFF. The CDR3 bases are TGTGCCAGCAGCGTCTTACAGGGAACTGAAGCTTTCTTT.

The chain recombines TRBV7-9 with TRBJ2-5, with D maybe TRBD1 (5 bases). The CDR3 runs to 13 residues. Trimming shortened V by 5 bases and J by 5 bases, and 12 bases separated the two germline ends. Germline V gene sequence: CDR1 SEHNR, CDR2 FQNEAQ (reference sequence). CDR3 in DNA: TGTGCCAGCAGCGGTAGGGGTGGGGAGACCCAGTACTTC. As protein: CASSGRGGETQYF.

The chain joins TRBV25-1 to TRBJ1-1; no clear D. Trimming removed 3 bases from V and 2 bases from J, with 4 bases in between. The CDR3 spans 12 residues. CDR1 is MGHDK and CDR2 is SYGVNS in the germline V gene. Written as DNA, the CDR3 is TGTGCCAGCAGTGATCGTAACACTGAAGCTTTCTTT. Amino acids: CASSDRNTEAFF.

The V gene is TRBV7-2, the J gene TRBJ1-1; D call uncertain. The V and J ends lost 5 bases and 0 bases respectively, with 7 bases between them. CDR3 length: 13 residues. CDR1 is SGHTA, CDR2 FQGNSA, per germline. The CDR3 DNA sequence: TGTGCCAGCAGCCCCTACCTGAACACTGAAGCTTTCTTT. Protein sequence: CASSPYLNTEAFF.

The CDR3 bases are TGTGCCAGCAGTCGACAGGGGGGGTACTATGGCTACACCTTC. As protein: CASSRQGGYYGYTF. The genes are TRBV6-5 and TRBJ1-2; TRBD1 matches 9 bases. V was clipped by 5 bases and J by 3 bases; unmatched bases: 4. This CDR3 region has 14 residues. Per germline, CDR1 MNHEY and CDR2 SVGAGI.

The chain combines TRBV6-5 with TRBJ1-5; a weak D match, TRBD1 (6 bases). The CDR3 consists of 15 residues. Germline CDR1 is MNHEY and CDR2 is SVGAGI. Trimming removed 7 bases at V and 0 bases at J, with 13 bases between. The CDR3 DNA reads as TGTGCCAGCATATGGTCAGGGGATAGCAATCAGCCCCAGCATTTT. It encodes CASIWSGDSNQPQHF.